The 17 T cell receptor beta chains below come from one sample, sequenced in a study of blood T cell repertoires in COVID-19. Assay: immunoSEQ multiplex PCR; the TCRdb copy retains only in-frame clones and omits some. This sample has about 230,000 clones, with about four fifths found just once. Specimen: peripheral blood. All receptors derive from an elderly man with acute or convalescent COVID-19.

This clone appeared once. This chain joins TRBV5-4 and TRBJ2-5; 7 bases agree with TRBD1. With V trimmed by 3 bases and J by 2 bases, 10 bases remained unmatched. The CDR3 runs to 16 residues. Germline V CDR1 and CDR2: SGHNT, YYREEE (reference sequence). CDR3 sequence (DNA): TGTGCCAGCAGCTCTATCCGGGACAGCCTTCAAGAGACCCAGTACTTC. This sequence encodes CASSSIRDSLQETQYF.

The V gene is TRBV10-3, the J gene TRBJ2-3; the D gene is possibly TRBD1 (6 bases). CDR1 ENHRY and CDR2 SYGVKD come from the germline V gene. V was pared by 11 bases and J by 1 base, with 19 bases between. CDR3 length: 15 residues. The CDR3 loop is CAAMPQGVGTDTQYF. The CDR3 DNA is TGTGCCGCTATGCCACAGGGTGTCGGCACAGATACGCAGTATTTT.

The chain couples TRBV5-1 to TRBJ2-3; possibly TRBD2 for D (7 bases). Germline lookup yields CDR1 SGHRS and CDR2 YFSETQ. The CDR3 runs 15 residues. The ends were cut back, 2 bases at V and 8 bases at J, with 18 bases in the middle. As DNA, the CDR3 is TGCGCCAGCAGCTTCGGGGGGCAGGTTTTCGGTACGCAGTATTTT. This sequence encodes CASSFGGQVFGTQYF.

This clone was recorded only once. This rearrangement joins TRBV6-2 or TRBV6-3 to TRBJ1-6; D is possibly TRBD1 (5 bases). This CDR3 region has 15 residues. Trimming pared 4 bases from V and 6 bases from J, leaving 13 bases between. CDR1 is MNHEY, CDR2 SVGEGT, per germline. The DNA of the CDR3 is TGTGCCAGCAGTTTCATCCGGGACTCTAATTCACCCCTCCACTTT. Amino acid sequence: CASSFIRDSNSPLHF.

This chain uses TRBV6-5 with TRBJ2-2; TRBD1 matches at 8 bases. This CDR3 is built from 15 residues. CDR1 MNHEY and CDR2 SVGAGI come from the germline V gene. After removal of 5 bases from V and 5 bases from J, the junction contained 7 bases not matched to a gene. CDR3 sequence: CASSPRTGRTGELFF. The DNA for the CDR3 is TGTGCCAGCAGTCCCCGGACAGGGAGGACCGGGGAGCTGTTTTTT.

The table lists this clone with a count of one. The chain joins TRBV3-1 (or the pseudogene TRBV3-2) to TRBJ2-7; no clear D gene. V lost 1 base and J 7 bases, leaving 8 bases between the germline ends. Germline CDR1 and CDR2: LGHDT and YNNKEL (reference sequence). This CDR3 is built from 12 residues. This CDR3 is CASSQGSREQYF. The CDR3 DNA is TGTGCCAGCAGCCAAGGGTCGAGGGAGCAGTACTTC.

This clone was observed a handful of times. The V gene is TRBV5-1, the J gene TRBJ2-7; 9 nucleotides match TRBD1. Germline-derived CDR1 and CDR2 are SGHRS and YFSETQ. This CDR3 is built from 15 residues. With V trimmed by 1 base and J by 2 bases, 4 bases remained unmatched. Here the CDR3 DNA reads TGCGCCAGCAGCTTGACGACAGGGGGGCCCTACGAGCAGTACTTC. It encodes CASSLTTGGPYEQYF.

This chain uses TRBV28 with TRBJ2-7, with a weak D call TRBD1 (5 bases). Trimming took off 5 bases at V and 2 bases at J, with 13 bases between the two ends. Germline CDR1 MDHEN, CDR2 SYDVKM. This CDR3 spans 14 amino acids. In DNA form, the CDR3 reads TGTGCCAGCAGTGTAACGACAGTGACCTACGAGCAGTACTTC. Amino acid sequence: CASSVTTVTYEQYF.

V is TRBV10-3 and J is TRBJ2-3; D unresolved. This CDR3 has 14 residues. The V gene lost 4 bases and the J gene lost 0 bases, with 8 bases spanning the gap. Germline values: CDR1 ENHRY, CDR2 SYGVKD. CDR3 nucleotides: TGTGCCATCAGTGTGGCAGTTAGCACAGATACGCAGTATTTT. Amino acids: CAISVAVSTDTQYF.

In its sample, this clone was seen a few times. The chain carries TRBV7-9 and TRBJ1-1; perhaps TRBD1 as D (6 bases). V lost 5 bases, J lost 6 bases, and 10 bases lay in between. This CDR3 is 12 amino acids long. Germline V gene lookup returns CDR1 SEHNR and CDR2 FQNEAQ (reference sequence). This chain's CDR3 is CASSRDRPEAFF. The CDR3 bases are TGTGCCAGCAGCCGAGACAGGCCTGAAGCTTTCTTT.

V and J are TRBV7-9 and TRBJ1-3, with 10 bases aligning to TRBD1. This CDR3 spans 15 amino acids. Germline V gene lookup returns CDR1 SEHNR and CDR2 FQNEAQ (reference sequence). After removal of 4 bases from V and 2 bases from J, the junction contained 2 bases not matched to a gene. In nucleotides, the CDR3 is TGTGCCAGCAGCTCCGGGACAGGGGCTGGAAACACCATATATTTT. Translated: CASSSGTGAGNTIYF.

This sequence joins TRBV19 and TRBJ1-5, with 8 nucleotides matching TRBD1. CDR1 and CDR2 (germline): LNHDA, SQIVND (reference sequence). This CDR3 is 14 amino acids long. With V trimmed by 7 bases and J by 6 bases, 8 bases remained unmatched. DNA for the CDR3: TGTGCCAGTACCCAATCAGGGGGCGTTCAGCCCCAGCATTTT. Translated: CASTQSGGVQPQHF.

This chain connects TRBV11-2 to TRBJ2-1; TRBD2 aligns across 12 bases. There are 14 residues in the CDR3. Losses at the gene ends were 5 bases for V and 10 bases for J; bases not matched to a gene: 6. Germline values: CDR1 SGHAT, CDR2 FQNNGV. The CDR3 sequence is CASSRLAGVGEQFF. The DNA of the CDR3 is TGTGCCAGCAGCCGACTAGCGGGGGTCGGGGAGCAGTTCTTC.

The chain recombines TRBV10-3 with TRBJ2-7; 8 nucleotides line up with TRBD1. Germline assignment: CDR1 ENHRY and CDR2 SYGVKD. With V trimmed by 7 bases and J by 1 base, 12 bases remained unmatched. This CDR3 region has 16 residues. The CDR3 nucleotides read TGTGCCATCACGCCCGGGTCACGGGACAGGTCCTACGAGCAGTACTTC. Translated, it gives CAITPGSRDRSYEQYF.

The CDR3, as DNA: TGTGCCATCAGTCGACAGGACAGCTATGGCTACACCTTC. Its translation is CAISRQDSYGYTF. V is TRBV10-3 and J is TRBJ1-2; D may be TRBD1 (6 bases). V was cut by 5 bases and J by 4 bases, with 11 bases left in between. The germline V gene has CDR1 ENHRY and CDR2 SYGVKD. The CDR3 spans 13 residues.

The chain links TRBV28 to TRBJ1-4; the match to TRBD1 covers 7 bases. V trimming: 4 bases; J trimming: 8 bases; junction bases outside the gene matches: 10. Germline CDR1 is MDHEN and CDR2 is SYDVKM. The CDR3 consists of 15 residues. CDR3 loop: CASSSTGKTIEKLFF. The DNA of the CDR3 is TGTGCCAGCAGTTCGACAGGGAAGACTATCGAAAAACTGTTTTTT.

The J gene is TRBJ2-3, the V gene TRBV5-1; maybe TRBD2 (6 bases). The germline gives CDR1 SGHRS, CDR2 YFSETQ. The V end lost 3 bases, the J end lost 1 base, and 9 bases lay between the germline ends. This CDR3 is built from 14 residues. This CDR3 reads CASSWGLRTDTQYF. The CDR3 coding sequence is TGCGCCAGCAGCTGGGGACTCCGCACAGATACGCAGTATTTT. The full variable domain, completed using reference TRBV5-1 and TRBJ2-3, is KAGVTQTPRYLIKTRGQQVTLSCSPISGHRSVSWYQQTPGQGLQFLFEYFSETQRNKGNFPGRFSGRQFSNSRSEMNVSTLELGDSALYLCASSWGLRTDTQYFGPGTRLTVL.